Each of the 10 T cell receptor beta chains below was sequenced from the same sample in a study of T-cell memory formation after mild COVID-19. TCRdb fed the 5' RACE reads into MiXCR, producing one record per CDR3 protein. The sample lists around 300,000 distinct CDR3 sequences, around 15% occurring once. The sample comprised PBMCs or a T cell subset sorted from them (not recorded which). The receptors were sampled from a man aged 18 to 29 who had mild COVID-19 (a few samples of this study predate the infection). Cell type and time point are not known.

This clonotype has only a few counts. This chain uses TRBV6-1 with TRBJ2-7; tentatively, D is TRBD1 (6 bases). The CDR3 is 14 amino acids. The V gene lost 3 bases and the J gene lost 3 bases, with 12 bases spanning the gap. Germline-derived CDR1 and CDR2 are MNHNS and SASEGT. The CDR3 DNA reads TGTGCCAGCAGTGAGGCACAGGGAAACTACGAGCAGTACGTC. It specifies CASSEAQGNYEQYV.

In its sample, this clonotype was seen a few times. V usage is TRBV7-2 and J usage is TRBJ1-2, with a weak D call TRBD1 (6 bases). The CDR3 spans 16 residues. Trimming took 0 bases from V and 6 from J, leaving 17 bases between them. Germline CDR1 SGHTA, CDR2 FQGNSA. Written as DNA, the CDR3 is TGTGCCAGCAGCTTAGCGGGGGCAGTAGAGCTGAATGGCTACACCTTC. Its protein is CASSLAGAVELNGYTF.

This sequence joins TRBV7-2 and TRBJ1-1, with a possible D match to TRBD1 (6 bases). The length of the CDR3 is 15 residues. The V gene lost 1 base and the J gene lost 2 bases, with 11 bases spanning the gap. The germline CDR1 and CDR2 sequences are SGHTA and FQGNSA. The CDR3 region is CASSLEDRVNTEAFF. DNA of the CDR3: TGTGCCAGCAGCTTAGAGGACAGAGTCAACACTGAAGCTTTCTTT. Full variable domain (missing parts from reference TRBV7-2 and TRBJ1-1): GAGVSQSPSNKVTEKGKDVELRCDPISGHTALYWYRQSLGQGLEFLIYFQGNSAPDKSGLPSDRFSAERTGGSVSTLTIQRTQQEDSAVYLCASSLEDRVNTEAFFGQGTRLTVV.

The gene calls are TRBV4-1 and TRBJ1-2, with D maybe TRBD1 (5 bases). Germline values: CDR1 MGHRA, CDR2 YSYEKL. The V and J ends lost 1 base and 4 bases respectively, with 13 bases between them. This CDR3 has 15 amino acids. CDR3 nucleotides: TGCGCCAGCAGCCAAGTCGGGGCGGAACGCTATGGCTACACCTTC. As protein: CASSQVGAERYGYTF.

The rearrangement joins TRBV7-9 to TRBJ2-1, with D unclear. Germline loops: CDR1 SEHNR, CDR2 FQNEAQ (reference sequence). Trimming left V 4 bases short and J 0 bases short, with 16 bases between. The CDR3 has 17 amino acids. The CDR3 DNA reads as TGTGCCAGCAGCTCTCTAACGGCAGAGAGCTCCTACAATGAGCAGTTCTTC. Translation: CASSSLTAESSYNEQFF.

This clonotype showed up just a few times. This chain links TRBV11-2 with TRBJ2-7; a weak D match, TRBD2 (6 bases). Trimming shortened V by 5 bases and J by 5 bases, and 13 bases separated the two germline ends. Germline assignment: CDR1 SGHAT and CDR2 FQNNGV. CDR3 length: 13 amino acids. The CDR3 DNA sequence: TGTGCCAGCAGCCGGGGGACCTTGGACGAGCAGTACGTC. It yields the protein CASSRGTLDEQYV.

This clonotype has a handful of counts. The chain is built from TRBV6-2 or TRBV6-3 and TRBJ2-3; weak D call: TRBD1 (6 bases). There are 12 residues in the CDR3. Per germline, CDR1 MNHEY and CDR2 SVGEGT. V was shortened by 5 bases and J by 4 bases, with 7 bases between the two germline ends. CDR3 amino acids: CASSGTSDTQYF. In DNA form, the CDR3 reads TGTGCCAGCAGTGGGACATCAGATACGCAGTATTTT.

This clonotype was seen only a few times. The gene calls are TRBV6-2 or TRBV6-3 and TRBJ2-1; weak D call: TRBD1 (6 bases). Germline V gene data show CDR1 as MNHEY and CDR2 as SVGEGT. V dropped 2 bases and J dropped 1 base, with 9 bases sitting between them. CDR3 size: 15 residues. CDR3 bases: TGTGCCAGCAGTTACCAACAGGGTTCCTACAATGAGCAGTTCTTC. Amino acid sequence: CASSYQQGSYNEQFF.

This clonotype was recorded at least ten times. This chain joins TRBV4-1 and TRBJ2-1; no definite D call. Trimming shortened V by 1 base and J by 1 base, and 11 bases separated the two germline ends. CDR3 length equals 16 residues. Germline V lookup: CDR1 MGHRA, CDR2 YSYEKL. Here the CDR3 DNA reads TGCGCCAGCAGCCAAGTCGACCTAGTTTCCTACAATGAGCAGTTCTTC. Translation gives CASSQVDLVSYNEQFF.

The gene calls are TRBV25-1 and TRBJ2-7; maybe TRBD2 (5 bases). The germline V gene has CDR1 MGHDK and CDR2 SYGVNS. This CDR3 has 16 residues. The CDR3 here is CASSEYIGGEGWPTDV. DNA for the CDR3: TGTGCCAGCAGTGAATATATAGGTGGTGAGGGCTGGCCGACGGACGTC.